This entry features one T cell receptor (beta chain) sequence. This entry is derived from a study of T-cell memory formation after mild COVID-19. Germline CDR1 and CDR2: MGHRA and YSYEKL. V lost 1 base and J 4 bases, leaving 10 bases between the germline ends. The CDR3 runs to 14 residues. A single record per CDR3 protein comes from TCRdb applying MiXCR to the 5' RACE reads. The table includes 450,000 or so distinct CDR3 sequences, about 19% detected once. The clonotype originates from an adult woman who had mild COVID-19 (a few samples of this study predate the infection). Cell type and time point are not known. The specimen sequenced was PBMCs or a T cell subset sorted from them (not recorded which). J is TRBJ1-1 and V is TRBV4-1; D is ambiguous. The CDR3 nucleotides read TGCGCCAGCAGCCAAGGGGAAGGATTCACTGAAGCTTTCTTT. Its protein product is CASSQGEGFTEAFF.